This T cell receptor (beta chain) was captured in a study of T cells in Graves' hyperthyroidism and ophthalmopathy. This clonotype was counted at least ten times. V lost 6 bases and J 3 bases, leaving 18 bases between the germline ends. This CDR3 is built from 16 residues. CDR1 SNHLY and CDR2 FYNNEI come from the germline V gene. TCR beta CDR3 region amplification was performed from RNA transcripts. When the TCR CDR3 underwent first-round RT-PCR, the HTBI primer set was used. A single record per CDR3 protein comes from TCRdb applying MiXCR to the multiplex PCR reads. The sample has 600,000 or so distinct CDR3 sequences, about 15% seen once; the top ten hold around an eighth.

The chain is built from TRBV2 and TRBJ2-1; D may be TRBD2 (5 bases). This receptor was identified in a woman in her fifties or sixties with Graves' ophthalmopathy. Sequenced: blood. The CDR3: CASREITAARYNEQFF. The CDR3 DNA reads as TGTGCCAGCAGAGAAATTACAGCGGCCCGCTACAATGAGCAGTTCTTC.